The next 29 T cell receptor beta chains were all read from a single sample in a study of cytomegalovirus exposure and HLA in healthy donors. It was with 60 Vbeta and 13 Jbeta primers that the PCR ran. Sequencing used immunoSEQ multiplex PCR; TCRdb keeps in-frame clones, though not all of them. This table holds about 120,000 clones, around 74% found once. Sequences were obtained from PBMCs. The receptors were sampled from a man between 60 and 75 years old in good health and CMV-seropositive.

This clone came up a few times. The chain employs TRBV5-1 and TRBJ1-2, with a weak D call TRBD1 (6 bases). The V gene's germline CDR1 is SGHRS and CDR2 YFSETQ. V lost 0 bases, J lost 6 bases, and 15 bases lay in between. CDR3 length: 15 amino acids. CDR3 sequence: CASSLGDTRRDGYTF. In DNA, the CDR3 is TGCGCCAGCAGCTTGGGGGACACAAGGCGTGATGGCTACACCTTC.

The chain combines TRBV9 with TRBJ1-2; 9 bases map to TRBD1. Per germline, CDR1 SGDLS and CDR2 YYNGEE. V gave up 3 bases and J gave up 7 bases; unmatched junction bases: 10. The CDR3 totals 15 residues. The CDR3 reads CASSDRDRDSLGYTF. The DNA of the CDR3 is TGTGCCAGCAGCGACCGGGACAGGGATTCACTTGGCTACACCTTC.

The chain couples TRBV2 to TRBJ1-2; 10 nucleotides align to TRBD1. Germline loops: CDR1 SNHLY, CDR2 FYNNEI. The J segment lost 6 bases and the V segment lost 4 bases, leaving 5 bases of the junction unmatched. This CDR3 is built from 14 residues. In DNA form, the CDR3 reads TGTGCCAGCAGTGTCCTGACAGGGGGCAATGGCTACACCTTC. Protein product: CASSVLTGGNGYTF.

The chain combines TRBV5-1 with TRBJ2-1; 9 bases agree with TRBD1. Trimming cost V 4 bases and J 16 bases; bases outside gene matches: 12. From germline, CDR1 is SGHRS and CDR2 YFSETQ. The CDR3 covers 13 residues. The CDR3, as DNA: TGCGCCAGCAGCGTACTGGGGACAGGGCCCAATTTCTTC. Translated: CASSVLGTGPNFF.

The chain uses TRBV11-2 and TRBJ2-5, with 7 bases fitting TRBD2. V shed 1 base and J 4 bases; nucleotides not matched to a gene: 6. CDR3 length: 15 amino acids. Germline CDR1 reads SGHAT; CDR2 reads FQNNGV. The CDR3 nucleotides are TGTGCCAGCAGCTTAGGCGTTACGGGGGGAGAGACCCAGTACTTC. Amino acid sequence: CASSLGVTGGETQYF.

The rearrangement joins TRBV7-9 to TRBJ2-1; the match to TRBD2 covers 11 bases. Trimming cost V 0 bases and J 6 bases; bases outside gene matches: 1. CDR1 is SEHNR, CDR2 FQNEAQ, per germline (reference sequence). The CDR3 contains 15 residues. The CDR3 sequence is CASSLASGGVNEQFF. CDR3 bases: TGTGCCAGCAGCTTAGCTAGCGGGGGGGTCAATGAGCAGTTCTTC.

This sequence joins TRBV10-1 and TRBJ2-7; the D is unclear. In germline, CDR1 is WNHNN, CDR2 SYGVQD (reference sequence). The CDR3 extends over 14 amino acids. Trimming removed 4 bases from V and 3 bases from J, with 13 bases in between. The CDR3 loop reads CASSGIDTVYEQYF. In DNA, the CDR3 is TGCGCCAGCAGTGGAATTGACACTGTCTACGAGCAGTACTTC.

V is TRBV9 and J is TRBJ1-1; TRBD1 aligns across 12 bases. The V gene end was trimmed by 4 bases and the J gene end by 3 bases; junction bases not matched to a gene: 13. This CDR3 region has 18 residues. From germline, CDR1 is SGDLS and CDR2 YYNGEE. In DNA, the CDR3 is TGTGCCAGCAGCAGATCCGGGACAGGGGGCTTTCGGGACACTGAAGCTTTCTTT. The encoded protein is CASSRSGTGGFRDTEAFF. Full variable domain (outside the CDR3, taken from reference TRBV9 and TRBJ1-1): DSGVTQTPKHLITATGQRVTLRCSPRSGDLSVYWYQQSLDQGLQFLIQYYNGEERAKGNILERFSAQQFPDLHSELNLSSLELGDSALYFCASSRSGTGGFRDTEAFFGQGTRLTVV.

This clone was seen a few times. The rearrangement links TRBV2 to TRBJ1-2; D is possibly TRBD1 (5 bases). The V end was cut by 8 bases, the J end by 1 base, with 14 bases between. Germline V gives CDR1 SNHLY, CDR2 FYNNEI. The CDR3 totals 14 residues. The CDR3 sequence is CASGTSGGNYGYTF. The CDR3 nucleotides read TGTGCCAGCGGAACCAGCGGGGGTAACTATGGCTACACCTTC. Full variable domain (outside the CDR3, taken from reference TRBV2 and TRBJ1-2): EPEVTQTPSHQVTQMGQEVILRCVPISNHLYFYWYRQILGQKVEFLVSFYNNEISEKSEIFDDQFSVERPDGSNFTLKIRSTKLEDSAMYFCASGTSGGNYGYTFGSGTRLTVV.

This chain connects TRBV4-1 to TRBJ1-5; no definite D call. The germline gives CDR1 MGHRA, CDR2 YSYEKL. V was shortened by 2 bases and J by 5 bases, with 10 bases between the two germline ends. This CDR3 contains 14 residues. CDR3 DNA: TGCGCCAGCAGCCAAATTTACCGGTATCAGCCCCAGCATTTT. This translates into CASSQIYRYQPQHF.

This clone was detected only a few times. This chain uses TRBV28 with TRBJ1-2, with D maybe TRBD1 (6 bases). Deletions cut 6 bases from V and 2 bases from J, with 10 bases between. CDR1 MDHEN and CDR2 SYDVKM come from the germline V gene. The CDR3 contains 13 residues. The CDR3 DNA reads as TGTGCCAGCAGGCCACAGGGAAACTATGGCTACACCTTC. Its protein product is CASRPQGNYGYTF.

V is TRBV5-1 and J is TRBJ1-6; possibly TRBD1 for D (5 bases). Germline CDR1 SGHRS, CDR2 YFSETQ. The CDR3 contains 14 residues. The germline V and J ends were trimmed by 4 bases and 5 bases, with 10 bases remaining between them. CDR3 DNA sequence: TGCGCCAGCAGCCCACAGGACCATAATTCACCCCTCCACTTT. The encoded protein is CASSPQDHNSPLHF.

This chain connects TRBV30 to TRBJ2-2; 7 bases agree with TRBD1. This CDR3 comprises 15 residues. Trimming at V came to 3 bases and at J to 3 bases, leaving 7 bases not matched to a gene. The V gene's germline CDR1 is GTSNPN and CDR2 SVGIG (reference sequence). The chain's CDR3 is CAWSQGQLDTGELFF. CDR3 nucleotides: TGTGCCTGGAGCCAGGGACAGTTGGACACCGGGGAGCTGTTTTTT.

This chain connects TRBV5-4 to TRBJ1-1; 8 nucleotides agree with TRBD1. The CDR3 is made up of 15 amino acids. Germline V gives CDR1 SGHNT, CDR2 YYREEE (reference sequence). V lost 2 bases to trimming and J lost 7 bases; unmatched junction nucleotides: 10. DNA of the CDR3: TGTGCCAGCAGCTTCCGTCGAGGACAGGGAGTTGAAGCTTTCTTT. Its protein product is CASSFRRGQGVEAFF.

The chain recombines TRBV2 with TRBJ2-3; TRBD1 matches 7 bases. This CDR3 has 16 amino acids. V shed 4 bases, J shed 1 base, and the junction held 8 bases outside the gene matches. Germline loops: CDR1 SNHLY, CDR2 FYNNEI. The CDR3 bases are TGTGCCAGCAGTGGCACCGGGACAGCGGGCACAGATACGCAGTATTTT. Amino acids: CASSGTGTAGTDTQYF.

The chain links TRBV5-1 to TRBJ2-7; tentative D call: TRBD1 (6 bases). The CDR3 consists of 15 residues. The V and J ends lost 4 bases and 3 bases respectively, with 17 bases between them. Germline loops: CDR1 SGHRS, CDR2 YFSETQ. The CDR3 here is CASSLATGNFYEQYF. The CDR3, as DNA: TGCGCCAGCAGCCTCGCAACAGGGAACTTCTACGAGCAGTACTTC.

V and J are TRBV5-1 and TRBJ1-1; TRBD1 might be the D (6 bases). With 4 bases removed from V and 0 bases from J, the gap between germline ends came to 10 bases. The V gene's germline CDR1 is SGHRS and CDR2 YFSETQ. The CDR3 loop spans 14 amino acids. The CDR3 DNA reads TGCGCCAGCAGCCCCGAGGGGGTGAACACTGAAGCTTTCTTT. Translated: CASSPEGVNTEAFF.

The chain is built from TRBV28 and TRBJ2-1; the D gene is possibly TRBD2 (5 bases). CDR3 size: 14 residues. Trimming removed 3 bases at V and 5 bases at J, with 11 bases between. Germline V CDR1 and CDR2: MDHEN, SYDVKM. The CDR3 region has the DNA TGTGCCAGCAGTTTCGGACGGGGAAACAATGAGCAGTTCTTC. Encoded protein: CASSFGRGNNEQFF.

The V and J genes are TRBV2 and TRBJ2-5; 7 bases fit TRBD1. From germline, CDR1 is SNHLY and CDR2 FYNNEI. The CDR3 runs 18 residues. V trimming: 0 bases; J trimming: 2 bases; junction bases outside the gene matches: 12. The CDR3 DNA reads TGTGCCAGCAGTGAAGCGCTTTCTGGAGACAGGGCGCAAGAGACCCAGTACTTC. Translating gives CASSEALSGDRAQETQYF.

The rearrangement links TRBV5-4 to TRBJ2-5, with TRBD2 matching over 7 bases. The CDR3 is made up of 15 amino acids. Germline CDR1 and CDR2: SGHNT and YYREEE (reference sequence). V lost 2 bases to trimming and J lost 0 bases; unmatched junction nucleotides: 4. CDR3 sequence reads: CASSLGAGYQETQYF. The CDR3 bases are TGTGCCAGCAGCTTAGGAGCGGGGTACCAAGAGACCCAGTACTTC.

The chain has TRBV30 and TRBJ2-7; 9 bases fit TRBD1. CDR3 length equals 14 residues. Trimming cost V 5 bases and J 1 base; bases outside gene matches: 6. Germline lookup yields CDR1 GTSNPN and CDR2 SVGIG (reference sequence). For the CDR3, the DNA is TGTGCCTGGGGACAGGGGTTGGGATCCTACGAGCAGTACTTC. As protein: CAWGQGLGSYEQYF.

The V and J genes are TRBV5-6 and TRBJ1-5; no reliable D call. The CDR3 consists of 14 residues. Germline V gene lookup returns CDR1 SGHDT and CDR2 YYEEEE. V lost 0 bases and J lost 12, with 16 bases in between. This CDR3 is CASSLAGSNGNQHF. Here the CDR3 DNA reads TGTGCCAGCAGCTTGGCGGGATCCAACGGAAACCAGCATTTT.

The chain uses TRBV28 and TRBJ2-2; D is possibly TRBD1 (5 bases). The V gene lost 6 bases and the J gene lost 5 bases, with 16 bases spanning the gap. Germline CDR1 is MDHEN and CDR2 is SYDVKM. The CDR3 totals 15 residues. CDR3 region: CASSPPGKFTGELFF. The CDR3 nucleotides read TGTGCCAGCAGCCCCCCAGGGAAATTTACCGGGGAGCTGTTTTTT.

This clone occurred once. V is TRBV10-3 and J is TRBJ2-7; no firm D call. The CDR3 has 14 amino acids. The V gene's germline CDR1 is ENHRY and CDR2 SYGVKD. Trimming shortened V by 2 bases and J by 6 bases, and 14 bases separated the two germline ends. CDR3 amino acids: CAISEAARYAEQYF. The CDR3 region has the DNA TGTGCCATCAGTGAGGCTGCCCGGTACGCCGAGCAGTACTTC.

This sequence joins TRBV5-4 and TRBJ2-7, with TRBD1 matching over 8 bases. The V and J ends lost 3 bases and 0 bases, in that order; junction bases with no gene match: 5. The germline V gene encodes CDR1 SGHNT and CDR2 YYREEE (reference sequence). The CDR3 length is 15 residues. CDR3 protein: CASSSTGVASYEQYF. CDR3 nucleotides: TGTGCCAGCAGCTCGACAGGGGTGGCCTCCTACGAGCAGTACTTC.

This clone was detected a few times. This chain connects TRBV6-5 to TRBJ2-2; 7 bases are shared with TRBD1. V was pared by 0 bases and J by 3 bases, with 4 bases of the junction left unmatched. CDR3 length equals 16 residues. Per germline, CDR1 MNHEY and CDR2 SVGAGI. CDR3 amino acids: CASSYSSQGYTGELFF. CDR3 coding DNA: TGTGCCAGCAGTTACTCGTCACAGGGGTACACCGGGGAGCTGTTTTTT.

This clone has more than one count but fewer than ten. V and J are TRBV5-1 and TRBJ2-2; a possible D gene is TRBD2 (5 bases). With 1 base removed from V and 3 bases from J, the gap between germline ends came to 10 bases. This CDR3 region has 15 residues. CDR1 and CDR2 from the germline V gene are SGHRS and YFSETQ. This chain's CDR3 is CASSLQSGYTGELFF. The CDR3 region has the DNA TGCGCCAGCAGCTTGCAGAGCGGCTACACCGGGGAGCTGTTTTTT. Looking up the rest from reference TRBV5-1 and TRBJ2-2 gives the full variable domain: KAGVTQTPRYLIKTRGQQVTLSCSPISGHRSVSWYQQTPGQGLQFLFEYFSETQRNKGNFPGRFSGRQFSNSRSEMNVSTLELGDSALYLCASSLQSGYTGELFFGEGSRLTVL.

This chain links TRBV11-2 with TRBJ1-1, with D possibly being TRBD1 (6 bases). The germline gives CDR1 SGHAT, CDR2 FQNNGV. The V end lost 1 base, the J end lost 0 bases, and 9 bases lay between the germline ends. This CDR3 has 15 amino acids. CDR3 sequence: CASSLAGVLNTEAFF. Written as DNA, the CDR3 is TGTGCCAGCAGCTTAGCAGGGGTCTTGAACACTGAAGCTTTCTTT.

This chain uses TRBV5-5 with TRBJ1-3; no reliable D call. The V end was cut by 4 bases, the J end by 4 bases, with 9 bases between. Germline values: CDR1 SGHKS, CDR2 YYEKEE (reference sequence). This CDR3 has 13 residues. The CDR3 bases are TGTGCCAGCAGCGGTATGGCCGGAAACACCATATATTTT. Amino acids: CASSGMAGNTIYF.